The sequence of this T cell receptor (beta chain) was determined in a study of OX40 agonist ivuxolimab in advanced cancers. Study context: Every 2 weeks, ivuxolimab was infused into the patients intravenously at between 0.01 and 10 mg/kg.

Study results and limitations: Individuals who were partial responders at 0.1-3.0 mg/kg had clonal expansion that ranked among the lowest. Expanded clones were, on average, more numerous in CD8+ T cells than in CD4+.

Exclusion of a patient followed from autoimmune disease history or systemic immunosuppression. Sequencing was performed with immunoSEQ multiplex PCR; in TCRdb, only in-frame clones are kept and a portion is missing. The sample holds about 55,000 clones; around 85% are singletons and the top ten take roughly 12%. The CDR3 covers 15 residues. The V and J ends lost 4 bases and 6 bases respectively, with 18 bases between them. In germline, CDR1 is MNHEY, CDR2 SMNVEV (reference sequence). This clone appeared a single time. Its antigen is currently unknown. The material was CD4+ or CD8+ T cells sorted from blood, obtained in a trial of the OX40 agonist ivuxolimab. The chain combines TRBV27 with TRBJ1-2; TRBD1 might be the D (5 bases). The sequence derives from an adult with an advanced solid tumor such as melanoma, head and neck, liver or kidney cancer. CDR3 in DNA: TGTGCCAGCAGTTGGTCACCAGGGACGGTTAATGGCTACACCTTC. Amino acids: CASSWSPGTVNGYTF.